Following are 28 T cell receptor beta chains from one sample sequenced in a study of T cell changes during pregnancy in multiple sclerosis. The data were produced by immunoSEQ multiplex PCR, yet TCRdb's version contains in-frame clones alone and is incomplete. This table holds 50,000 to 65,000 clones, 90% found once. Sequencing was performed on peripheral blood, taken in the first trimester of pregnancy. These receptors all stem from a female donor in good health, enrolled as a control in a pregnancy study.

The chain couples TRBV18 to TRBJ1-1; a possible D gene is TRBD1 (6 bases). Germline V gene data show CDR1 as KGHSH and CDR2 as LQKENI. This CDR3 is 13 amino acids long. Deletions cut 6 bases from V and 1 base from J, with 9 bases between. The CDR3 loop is CASSTGRNTEAFF. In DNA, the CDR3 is TGTGCCAGCTCGACAGGAAGGAACACTGAAGCTTTCTTT.

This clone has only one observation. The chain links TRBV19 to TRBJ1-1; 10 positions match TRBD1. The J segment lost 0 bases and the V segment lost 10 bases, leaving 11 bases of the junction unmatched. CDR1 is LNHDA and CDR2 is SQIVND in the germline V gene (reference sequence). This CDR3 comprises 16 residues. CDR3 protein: CATTEDRGVLNTEAFF. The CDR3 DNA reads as TGTGCCACCACTGAGGACAGGGGGGTCCTGAACACTGAAGCTTTCTTT.

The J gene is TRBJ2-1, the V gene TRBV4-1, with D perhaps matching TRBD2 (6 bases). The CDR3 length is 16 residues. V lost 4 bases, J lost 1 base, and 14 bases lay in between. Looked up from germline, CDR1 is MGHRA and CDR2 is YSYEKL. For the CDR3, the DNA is TGCGCCAGCAGCCGCAACCCTAGCGATTCCTACAATGAGCAGTTCTTC. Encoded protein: CASSRNPSDSYNEQFF.

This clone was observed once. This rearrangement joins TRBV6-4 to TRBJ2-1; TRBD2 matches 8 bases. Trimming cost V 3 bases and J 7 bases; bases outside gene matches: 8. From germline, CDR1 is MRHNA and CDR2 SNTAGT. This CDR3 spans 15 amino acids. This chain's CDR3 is CASSEDGGARNEQFF. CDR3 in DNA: TGTGCCAGCAGTGAAGACGGGGGGGCCCGGAATGAGCAGTTCTTC.

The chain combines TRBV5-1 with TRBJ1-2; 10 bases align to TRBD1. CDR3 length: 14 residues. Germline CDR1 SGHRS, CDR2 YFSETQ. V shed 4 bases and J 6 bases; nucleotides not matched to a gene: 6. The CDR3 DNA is TGCGCCAGCAGCGGGGGACAGGGGATGAATGGCTACACCTTC. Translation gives CASSGGQGMNGYTF.

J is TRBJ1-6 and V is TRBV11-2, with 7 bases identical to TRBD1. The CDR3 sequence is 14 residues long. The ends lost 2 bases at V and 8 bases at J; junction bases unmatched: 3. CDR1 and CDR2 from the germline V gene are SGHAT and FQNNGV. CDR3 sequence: CASSLTGTDSPLHF. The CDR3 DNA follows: TGTGCCAGCAGCTTAACCGGGACAGATTCACCCCTCCACTTT. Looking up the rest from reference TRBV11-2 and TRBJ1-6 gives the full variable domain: EAGVAQSPRYKIIEKRQSVAFWCNPISGHATLYWYQQILGQGPKLLIQFQNNGVVDDSQLPKDRFSAERLKGVDSTLKIQPAKLEDSAVYLCASSLTGTDSPLHFGNGTRLTVT.

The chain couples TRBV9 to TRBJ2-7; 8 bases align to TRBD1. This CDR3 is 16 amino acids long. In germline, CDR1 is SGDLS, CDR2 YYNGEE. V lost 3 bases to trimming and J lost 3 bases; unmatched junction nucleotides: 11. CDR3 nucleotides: TGTGCCAGCAGCGGGGGGGCCGGGACAGGAAGCTACGAGCAGTACTTC. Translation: CASSGGAGTGSYEQYF.

CDR3 sequence: CASTPTFFYGYTF. DNA for the CDR3: TGCGCCAGCACCCCAACATTTTTCTATGGCTACACCTTC. The chain employs TRBV10-2 and TRBJ1-2; no definite D call. V lost 7 bases and J lost 4, with 13 bases in between. Germline V gene data show CDR1 as WSHSY and CDR2 as SAAADI. The CDR3 extends over 13 amino acids.

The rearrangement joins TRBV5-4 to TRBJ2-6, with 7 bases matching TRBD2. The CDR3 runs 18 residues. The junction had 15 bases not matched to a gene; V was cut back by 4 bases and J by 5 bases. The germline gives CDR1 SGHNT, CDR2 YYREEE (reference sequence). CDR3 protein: CASSHGRFGTERANVLTF. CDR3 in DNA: TGTGCCAGCAGCCACGGGAGGTTCGGGACGGAACGGGCCAACGTCCTGACTTTC.

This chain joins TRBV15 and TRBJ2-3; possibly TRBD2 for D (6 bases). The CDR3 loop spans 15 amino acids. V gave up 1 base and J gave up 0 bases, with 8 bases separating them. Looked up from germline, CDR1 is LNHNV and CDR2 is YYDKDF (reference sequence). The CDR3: CATSRGLESTDTQYF. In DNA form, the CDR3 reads TGTGCCACCAGCAGAGGACTAGAGAGCACAGATACGCAGTATTTT.

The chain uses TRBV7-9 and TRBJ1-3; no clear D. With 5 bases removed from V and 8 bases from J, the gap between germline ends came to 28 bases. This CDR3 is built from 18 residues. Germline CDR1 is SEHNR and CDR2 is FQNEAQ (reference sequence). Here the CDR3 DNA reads TGTGCCAGCAGCCCTCGTCCCCGACTGGGAGATAGATTGGACACCATATATTTT. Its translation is CASSPRPRLGDRLDTIYF.

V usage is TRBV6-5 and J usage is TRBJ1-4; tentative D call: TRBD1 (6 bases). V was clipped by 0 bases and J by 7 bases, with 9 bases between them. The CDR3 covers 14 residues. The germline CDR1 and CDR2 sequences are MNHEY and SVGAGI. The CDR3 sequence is CASSYSNRVEKLFF. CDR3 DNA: TGTGCCAGCAGTTACTCTAACAGGGTTGAAAAACTGTTTTTT.

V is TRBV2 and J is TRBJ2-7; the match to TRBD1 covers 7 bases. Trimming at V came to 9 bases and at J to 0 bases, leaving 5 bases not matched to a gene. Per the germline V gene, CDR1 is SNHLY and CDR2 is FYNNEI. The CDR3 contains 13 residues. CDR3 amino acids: CASGTVSSYEQYF. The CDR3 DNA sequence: TGTGCCAGTGGGACAGTGAGCTCCTACGAGCAGTACTTC.

CDR3 sequence: CASSYSNYNEQFF. Here the CDR3 DNA reads TGTGCCAGCAGTTACTCCAACTACAATGAGCAGTTCTTC. V gene TRBV6-5 combines with J gene TRBJ2-1, with no clear D. The germline V gene has CDR1 MNHEY and CDR2 SVGAGI. V was pared by 0 bases and J by 3 bases, with 3 bases between. The CDR3 consists of 13 residues.

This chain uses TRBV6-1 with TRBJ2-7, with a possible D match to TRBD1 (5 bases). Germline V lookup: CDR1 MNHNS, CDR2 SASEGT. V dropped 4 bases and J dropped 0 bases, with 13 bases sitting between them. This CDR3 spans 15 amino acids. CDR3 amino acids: CASSASRASSYEQYF. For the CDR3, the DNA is TGTGCCAGCAGTGCGTCCAGGGCGAGCTCCTACGAGCAGTACTTC.

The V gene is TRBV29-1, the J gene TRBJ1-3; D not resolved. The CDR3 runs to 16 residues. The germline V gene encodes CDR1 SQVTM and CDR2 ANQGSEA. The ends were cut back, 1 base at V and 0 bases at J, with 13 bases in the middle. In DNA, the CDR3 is TGCAGCGTTGAAGGTTTAGTACGGGGCTCTGGAAACACCATATATTTT. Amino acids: CSVEGLVRGSGNTIYF.

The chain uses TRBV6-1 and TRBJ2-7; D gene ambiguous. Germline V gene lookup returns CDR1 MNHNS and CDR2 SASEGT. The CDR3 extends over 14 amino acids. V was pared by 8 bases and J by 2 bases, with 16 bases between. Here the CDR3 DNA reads TGTGCCAGCGCGGCCCGAATGAATACCTACGAGCAGTACTTC. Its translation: CASAARMNTYEQYF.

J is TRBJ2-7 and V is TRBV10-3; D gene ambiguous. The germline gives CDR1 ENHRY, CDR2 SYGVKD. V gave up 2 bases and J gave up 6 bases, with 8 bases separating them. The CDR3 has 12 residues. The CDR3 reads CAISETTGEQYF. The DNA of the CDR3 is TGTGCCATCAGTGAGACAACGGGCGAGCAGTACTTC.

The CDR3 reads CASSLPGQGARNTEAFF. CDR3 DNA sequence: TGCGCCAGCAGCCTACCAGGACAGGGGGCACGGAACACTGAAGCTTTCTTT. The rearrangement uses TRBV5-1 and TRBJ1-1; 11 nucleotides match TRBD1. The CDR3 runs 17 residues. J was trimmed by 1 base and V by 4 bases; bases with no gene match: 9. Germline values: CDR1 SGHRS, CDR2 YFSETQ.

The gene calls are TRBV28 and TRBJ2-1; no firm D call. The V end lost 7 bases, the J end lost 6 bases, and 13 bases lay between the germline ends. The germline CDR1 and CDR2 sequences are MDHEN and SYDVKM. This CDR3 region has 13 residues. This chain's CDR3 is CASTLNPGNEQFF. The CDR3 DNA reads TGTGCCAGCACCTTAAACCCAGGCAATGAGCAGTTCTTC.

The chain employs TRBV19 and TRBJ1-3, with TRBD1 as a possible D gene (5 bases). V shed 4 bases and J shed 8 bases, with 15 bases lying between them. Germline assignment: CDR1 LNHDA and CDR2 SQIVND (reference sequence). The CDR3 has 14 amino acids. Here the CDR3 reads CASSNPGTADTIYF. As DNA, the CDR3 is TGTGCCAGTAGTAACCCCGGGACTGCTGACACCATATATTTT.

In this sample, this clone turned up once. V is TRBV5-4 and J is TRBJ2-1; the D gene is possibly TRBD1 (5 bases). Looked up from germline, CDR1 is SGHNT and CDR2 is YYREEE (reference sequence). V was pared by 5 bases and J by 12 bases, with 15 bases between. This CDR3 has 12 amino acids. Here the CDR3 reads CASSDLGEGQFF. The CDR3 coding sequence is TGTGCCAGCAGTGACCTAGGGGAAGGGCAGTTCTTC.

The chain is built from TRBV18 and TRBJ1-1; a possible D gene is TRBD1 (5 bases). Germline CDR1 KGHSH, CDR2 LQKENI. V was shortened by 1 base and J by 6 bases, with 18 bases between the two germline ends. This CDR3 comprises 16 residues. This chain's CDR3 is CASSPLSGQGGAEAFF. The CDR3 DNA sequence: TGTGCCAGCTCACCACTCTCCGGGCAGGGAGGGGCTGAAGCTTTCTTT.

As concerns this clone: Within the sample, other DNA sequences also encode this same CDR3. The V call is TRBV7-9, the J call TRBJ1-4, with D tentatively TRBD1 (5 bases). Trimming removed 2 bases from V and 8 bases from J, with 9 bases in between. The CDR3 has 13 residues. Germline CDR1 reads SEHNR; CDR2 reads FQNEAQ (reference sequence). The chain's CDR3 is CASSLSGAEKLFF. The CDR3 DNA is TGTGCCAGCAGCTTATCTGGGGCAGAAAAACTGTTTTTT.

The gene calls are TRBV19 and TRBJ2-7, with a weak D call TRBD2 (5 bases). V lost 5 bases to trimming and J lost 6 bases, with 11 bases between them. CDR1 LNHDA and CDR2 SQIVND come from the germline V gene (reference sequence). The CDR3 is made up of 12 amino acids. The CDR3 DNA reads TGTGCCAGTAGTCCCAGCGGTGTCGAGCAGTACTTC. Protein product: CASSPSGVEQYF.

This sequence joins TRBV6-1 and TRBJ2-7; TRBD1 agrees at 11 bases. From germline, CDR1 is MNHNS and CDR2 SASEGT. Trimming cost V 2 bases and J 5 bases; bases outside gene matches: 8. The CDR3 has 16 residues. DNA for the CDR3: TGTGCCAGCAGTGAAATCATCCGGACAGGGGGCCACGAGCAGTACTTC. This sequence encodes CASSEIIRTGGHEQYF.

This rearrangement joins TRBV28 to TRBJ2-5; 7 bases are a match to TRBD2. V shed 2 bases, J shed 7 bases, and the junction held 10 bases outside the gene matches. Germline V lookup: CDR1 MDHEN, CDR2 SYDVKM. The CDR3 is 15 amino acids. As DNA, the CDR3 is TGTGCCAGCAGTTTAGGGGGAGGGCCCGGGGGGACCCAGTACTTC. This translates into CASSLGGGPGGTQYF.

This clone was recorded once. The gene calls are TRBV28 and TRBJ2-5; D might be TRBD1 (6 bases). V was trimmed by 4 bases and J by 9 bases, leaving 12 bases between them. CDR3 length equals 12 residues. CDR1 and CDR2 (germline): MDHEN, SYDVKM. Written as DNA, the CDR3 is TGTGCCAGCAGTTACAGGGAGTTTCCCCAGTACTTC. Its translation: CASSYREFPQYF.